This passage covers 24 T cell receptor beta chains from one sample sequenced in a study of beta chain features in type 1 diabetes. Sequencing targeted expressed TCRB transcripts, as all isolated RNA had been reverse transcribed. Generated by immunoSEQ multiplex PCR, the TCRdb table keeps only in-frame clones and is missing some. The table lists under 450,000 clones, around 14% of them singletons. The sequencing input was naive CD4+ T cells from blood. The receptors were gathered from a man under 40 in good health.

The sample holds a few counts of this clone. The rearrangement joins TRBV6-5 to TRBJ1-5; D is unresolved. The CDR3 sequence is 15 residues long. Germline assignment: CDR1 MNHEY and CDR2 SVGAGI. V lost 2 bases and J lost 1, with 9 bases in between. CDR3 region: CASSYGEGSNQPQHF. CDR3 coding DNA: TGTGCCAGCAGTTACGGGGAAGGGAGCAATCAGCCCCAGCATTTT.

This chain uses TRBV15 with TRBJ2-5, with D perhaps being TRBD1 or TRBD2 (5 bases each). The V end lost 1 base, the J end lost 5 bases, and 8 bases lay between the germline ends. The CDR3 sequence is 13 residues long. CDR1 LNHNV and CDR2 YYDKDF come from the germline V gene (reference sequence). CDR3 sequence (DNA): TGTGCCACCAGCAGAGGAGGGGAGGAGACCCAGTACTTC. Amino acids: CATSRGGEETQYF.

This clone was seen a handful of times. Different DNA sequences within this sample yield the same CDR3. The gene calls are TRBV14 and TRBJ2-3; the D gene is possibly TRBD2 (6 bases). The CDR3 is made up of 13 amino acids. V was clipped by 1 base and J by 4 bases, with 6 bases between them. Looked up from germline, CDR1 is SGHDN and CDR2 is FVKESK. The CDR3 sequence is CASSQAGADTQYF. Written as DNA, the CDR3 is TGTGCCAGCAGCCAAGCGGGAGCAGATACGCAGTATTTT.

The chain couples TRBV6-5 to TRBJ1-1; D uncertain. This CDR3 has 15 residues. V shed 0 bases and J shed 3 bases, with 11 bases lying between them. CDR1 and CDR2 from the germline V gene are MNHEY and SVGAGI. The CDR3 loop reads CASSYSFLTDTEAFF. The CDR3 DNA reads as TGTGCCAGCAGTTACTCCTTCCTGACCGACACTGAAGCTTTCTTT.

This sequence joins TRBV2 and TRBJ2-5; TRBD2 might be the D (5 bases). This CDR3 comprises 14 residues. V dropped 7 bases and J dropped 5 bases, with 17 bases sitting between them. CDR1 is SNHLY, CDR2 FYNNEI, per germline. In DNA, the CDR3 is TGTGCCAGCACTTTCCAGCGGTATTCGGAGACCCAGTACTTC. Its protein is CASTFQRYSETQYF.

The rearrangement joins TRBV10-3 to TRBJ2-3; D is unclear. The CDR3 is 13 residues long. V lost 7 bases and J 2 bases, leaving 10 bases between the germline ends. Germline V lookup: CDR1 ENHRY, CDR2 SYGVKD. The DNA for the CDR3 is TGTGCCATCACAGGCGGAAACACAGATACGCAGTATTTT. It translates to CAITGGNTDTQYF.

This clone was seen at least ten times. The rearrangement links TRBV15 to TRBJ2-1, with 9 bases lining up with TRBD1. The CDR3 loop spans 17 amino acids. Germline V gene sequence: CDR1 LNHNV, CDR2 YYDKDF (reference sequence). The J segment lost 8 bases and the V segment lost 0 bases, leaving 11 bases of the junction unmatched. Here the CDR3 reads CATSRDPAGQGVDEQFF. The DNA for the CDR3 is TGTGCCACCAGCAGAGATCCAGCGGGACAGGGTGTCGATGAGCAGTTCTTC.

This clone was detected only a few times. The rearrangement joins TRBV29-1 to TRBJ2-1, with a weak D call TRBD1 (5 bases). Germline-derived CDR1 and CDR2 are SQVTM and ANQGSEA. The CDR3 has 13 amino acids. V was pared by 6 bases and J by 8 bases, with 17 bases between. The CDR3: CSVEWEIGDEQFF. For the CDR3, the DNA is TGCAGCGTGGAGTGGGAAATAGGGGATGAGCAGTTCTTC.

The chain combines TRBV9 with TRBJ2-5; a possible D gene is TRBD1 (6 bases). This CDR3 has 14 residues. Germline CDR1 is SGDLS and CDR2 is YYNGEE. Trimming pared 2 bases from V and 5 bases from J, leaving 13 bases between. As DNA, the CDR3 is TGTGCCAGCAGCGTGACAGGTAGAGGGGAGACCCAGTACTTC. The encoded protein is CASSVTGRGETQYF.

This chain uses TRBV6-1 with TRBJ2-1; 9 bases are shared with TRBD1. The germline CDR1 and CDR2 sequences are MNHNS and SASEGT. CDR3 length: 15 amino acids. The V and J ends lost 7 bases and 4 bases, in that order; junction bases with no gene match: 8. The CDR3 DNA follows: TGTGCCAGCATTCGGACAGGGGCGGGATACAATGAGCAGTTCTTC. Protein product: CASIRTGAGYNEQFF.

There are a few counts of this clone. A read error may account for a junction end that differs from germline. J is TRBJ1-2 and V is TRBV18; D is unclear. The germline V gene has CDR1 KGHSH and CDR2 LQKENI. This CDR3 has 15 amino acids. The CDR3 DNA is TGTTCCAGCTCACCAACTTGGAGGAGCGACTATGGCTACACCTTC. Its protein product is CSSSPTWRSDYGYTF.

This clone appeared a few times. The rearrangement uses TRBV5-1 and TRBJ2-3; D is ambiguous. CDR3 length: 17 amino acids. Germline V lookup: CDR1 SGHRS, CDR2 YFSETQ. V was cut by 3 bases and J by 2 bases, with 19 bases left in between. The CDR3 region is CASSSPDKPTATDTQYF. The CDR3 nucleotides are TGCGCCAGCAGCTCCCCCGATAAACCGACTGCCACAGATACGCAGTATTTT.

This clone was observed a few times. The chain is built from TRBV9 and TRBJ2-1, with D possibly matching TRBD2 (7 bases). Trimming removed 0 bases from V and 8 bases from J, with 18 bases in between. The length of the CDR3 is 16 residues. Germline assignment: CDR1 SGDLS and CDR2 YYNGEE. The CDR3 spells CASSVAGRGAPHEQFF. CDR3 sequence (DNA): TGTGCCAGCAGCGTAGCAGGACGGGGGGCGCCCCATGAGCAGTTCTTC.

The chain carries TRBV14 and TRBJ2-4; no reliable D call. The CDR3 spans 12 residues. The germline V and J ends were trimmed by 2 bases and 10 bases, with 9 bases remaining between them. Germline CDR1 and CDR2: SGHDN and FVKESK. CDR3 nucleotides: TGTGCCAGCAGCCAACGACGAGAAATTCAGTACTTC. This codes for CASSQRREIQYF.

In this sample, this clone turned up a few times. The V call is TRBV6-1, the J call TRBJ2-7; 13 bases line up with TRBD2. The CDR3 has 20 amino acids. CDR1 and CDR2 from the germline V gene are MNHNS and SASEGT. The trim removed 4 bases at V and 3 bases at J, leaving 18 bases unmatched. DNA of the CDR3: TGTGCCAGCAGTGGATTCGCTCAAAGCCCCGGGACTAGCGGGGTCTACGAGCAGTACTTC. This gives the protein CASSGFAQSPGTSGVYEQYF.

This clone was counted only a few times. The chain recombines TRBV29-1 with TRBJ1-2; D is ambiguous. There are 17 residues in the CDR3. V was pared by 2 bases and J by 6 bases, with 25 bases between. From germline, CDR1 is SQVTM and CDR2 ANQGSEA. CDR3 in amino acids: CSVESDPDGRWLNGYTF. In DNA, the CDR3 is TGCAGCGTTGAATCAGACCCGGACGGCAGGTGGCTAAATGGCTACACCTTC.

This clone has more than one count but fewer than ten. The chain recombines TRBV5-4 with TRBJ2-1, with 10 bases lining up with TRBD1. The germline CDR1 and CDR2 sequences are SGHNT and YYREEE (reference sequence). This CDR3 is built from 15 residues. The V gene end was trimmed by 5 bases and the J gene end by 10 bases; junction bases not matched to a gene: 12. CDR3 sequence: CASRSAGQGMREQFF. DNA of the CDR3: TGTGCCAGCAGGTCCGCGGGACAGGGGATGAGGGAGCAGTTCTTC.

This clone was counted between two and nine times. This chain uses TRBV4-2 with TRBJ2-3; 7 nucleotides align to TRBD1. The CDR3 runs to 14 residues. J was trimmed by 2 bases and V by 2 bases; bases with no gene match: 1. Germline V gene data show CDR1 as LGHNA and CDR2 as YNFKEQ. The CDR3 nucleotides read TGTGCCAGCAGCCAAACAGGGGCCACAGATACGCAGTATTTT. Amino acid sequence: CASSQTGATDTQYF.

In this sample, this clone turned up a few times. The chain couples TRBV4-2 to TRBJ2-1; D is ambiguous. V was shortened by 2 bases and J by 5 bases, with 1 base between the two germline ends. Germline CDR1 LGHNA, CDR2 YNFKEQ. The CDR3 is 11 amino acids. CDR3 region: CASSQNNEQFF. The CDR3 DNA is TGTGCCAGCAGCCAAAACAATGAGCAGTTCTTC.

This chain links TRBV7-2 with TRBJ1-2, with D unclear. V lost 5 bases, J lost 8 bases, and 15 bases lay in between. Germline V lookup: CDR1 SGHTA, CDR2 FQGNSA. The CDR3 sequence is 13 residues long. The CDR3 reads CASSPRSVGGYTF. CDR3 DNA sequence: TGTGCCAGCAGCCCGAGAAGCGTTGGGGGCTACACCTTC.

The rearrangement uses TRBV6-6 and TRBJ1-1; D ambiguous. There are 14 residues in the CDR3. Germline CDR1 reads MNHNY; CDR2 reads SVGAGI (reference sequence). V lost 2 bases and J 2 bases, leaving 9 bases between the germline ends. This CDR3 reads CASSYAGSNTEAFF. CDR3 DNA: TGTGCCAGCAGTTACGCGGGGAGTAACACTGAAGCTTTCTTT.

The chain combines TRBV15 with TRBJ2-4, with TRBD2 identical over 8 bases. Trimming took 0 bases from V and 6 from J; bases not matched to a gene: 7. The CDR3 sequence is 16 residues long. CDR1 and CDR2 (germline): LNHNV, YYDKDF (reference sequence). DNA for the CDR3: TGTGCCACCAGCAGAGAGGTAGCGGGGCTTATAAACATTCAGTACTTC. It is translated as CATSREVAGLINIQYF.

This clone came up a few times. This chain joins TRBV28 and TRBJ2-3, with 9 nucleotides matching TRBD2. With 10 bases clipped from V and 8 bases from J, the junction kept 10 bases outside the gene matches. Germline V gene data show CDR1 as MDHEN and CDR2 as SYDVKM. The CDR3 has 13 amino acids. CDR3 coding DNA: TGTGCCACTCGAGCGGGGGGTGAACGTACGCAGTATTTT. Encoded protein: CATRAGGERTQYF.

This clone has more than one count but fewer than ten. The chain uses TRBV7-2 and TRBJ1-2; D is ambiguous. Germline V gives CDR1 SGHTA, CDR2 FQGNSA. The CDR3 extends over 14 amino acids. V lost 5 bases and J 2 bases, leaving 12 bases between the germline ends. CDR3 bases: TGTGCCAGCAGCCCAAGCGGTCGAAACTATGGCTACACCTTC. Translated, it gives CASSPSGRNYGYTF. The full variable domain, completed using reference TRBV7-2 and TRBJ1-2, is GAGVSQSPSNKVTEKGKDVELRCDPISGHTALYWYRQSLGQGLEFLIYFQGNSAPDKSGLPSDRFSAERTGGSVSTLTIQRTQQEDSAVYLCASSPSGRNYGYTFGSGTRLTVV.